The text below deals with one T cell receptor (beta chain). The antigen is unknown. The CDR3 runs to 15 residues. In germline, CDR1 is SGHTA, CDR2 FQGTGA. J gave up 6 bases and V 8 bases, and 10 bases lay outside the gene matches. The record originates from a study of T cell repertoires in cytomegalovirus infection. TCRdb called the reads again in MiXCR, with one record for every CDR3 protein. Among around 900,000 distinct CDR3 sequences, roughly 31% were seen once, and the ten largest hold roughly an eighth. This TCR was recovered from a human donor in good health (CMV status not recorded). Some clones in this sample may be carry-over from other donors' samples. This specimen consisted of cultured CD8+ T cells from PBMCs, obtained from culture after CMV antigen stimulation. The V gene is TRBV7-3, the J gene TRBJ2-2; the match to TRBD1 covers 9 bases. Written as DNA, the CDR3 is TGTGCCAGCTGCCGGCCCGGACAGGGGCCCGGGGAGCTGTTTTTT. This translates into CASCRPGQGPGELFF.